Presented here are 29 T cell receptor beta chains from one specimen sequenced in a study of lymphopenia after photon versus proton radiotherapy. Here immunoSEQ multiplex PCR was the method, and the copy in TCRdb shows in-frame clones only, minus some. This repertoire shows 150,000 to 200,000 clones, roughly nine tenths found once; its top ten account for approximately 4.6%. The material sequenced was peripheral blood, taken from a patient treated with photon-based radiotherapy. The receptors come from a man aged 50 to 60 with gastric cancer.

J is TRBJ1-5 and V is TRBV28, with D possibly being TRBD1 (5 bases). Trimming pared 2 bases from V and 6 bases from J, leaving 5 bases between. Germline V lookup: CDR1 MDHEN, CDR2 SYDVKM. This CDR3 is built from 12 residues. CDR3 nucleotide sequence: TGTGCCAGCAGTTTAGGGGGTCAGCCCCAGCATTTT. Encoded protein: CASSLGGQPQHF.

This clone showed up just a few times. This sequence joins TRBV2 and TRBJ2-1; the D call may be TRBD1 or TRBD2 (5 bases each). Trimming pared 4 bases from V and 4 bases from J, leaving 11 bases between. This CDR3 region has 14 residues. The V gene's germline CDR1 is SNHLY and CDR2 FYNNEI. The CDR3 spells CASSAGTPYNEQFF. CDR3 DNA: TGTGCCAGCAGTGCTGGGACCCCATACAATGAGCAGTTCTTC. The complete variable domain, with remaining parts taken from reference TRBV2 and TRBJ2-1, reads EPEVTQTPSHQVTQMGQEVILRCVPISNHLYFYWYRQILGQKVEFLVSFYNNEISEKSEIFDDQFSVERPDGSNFTLKIRSTKLEDSAMYFCASSAGTPYNEQFFGPGTRLTVL.

The gene calls are TRBV5-1 and TRBJ2-3; 8 positions match TRBD2. Per the germline V gene, CDR1 is SGHRS and CDR2 is YFSETQ. This CDR3 is built from 15 residues. V gave up 4 bases and J gave up 2 bases; unmatched junction bases: 6. The CDR3 here is CASSPLAVPTDTQYF. In nucleotides, the CDR3 is TGCGCCAGCAGCCCACTAGCGGTACCCACAGATACGCAGTATTTT.

The genes are TRBV6-6 and TRBJ1-5; D remains unclear. Germline loops: CDR1 MNHNY, CDR2 SVGAGI (reference sequence). The V and J ends lost 2 bases and 6 bases respectively, with 8 bases between them. The CDR3 loop spans 13 amino acids. DNA for the CDR3: TGTGCCAGCAGTTACCTCGACGGTCAGCCCCAGCATTTT. Its protein product is CASSYLDGQPQHF.

This clone was counted once. V is TRBV5-1 and J is TRBJ2-5, with 10 bases that match TRBD1. Germline V gives CDR1 SGHRS, CDR2 YFSETQ. V gave up 2 bases and J gave up 0 bases; unmatched junction bases: 13. CDR3 length equals 19 residues. CDR3 nucleotides: TGCGCCAGCAGCTTCGGACAGGGGGGACTTCTAAAGTACCAAGAGACCCAGTACTTC. Translated, it gives CASSFGQGGLLKYQETQYF.

The chain uses TRBV2 and TRBJ1-2; 7 nucleotides align to TRBD1. V lost 4 bases, J lost 5 bases, and 10 bases stayed unmatched. Looked up from germline, CDR1 is SNHLY and CDR2 is FYNNEI. The CDR3 runs to 15 residues. CDR3 sequence: CASSAAQGVFYGYTF. CDR3 in DNA: TGTGCCAGCAGTGCCGCGCAGGGGGTATTTTATGGCTACACCTTC.

The count of this clone is one. The chain carries TRBV19 and TRBJ2-3; TRBD2 aligns across 8 bases. The CDR3 length is 14 residues. The V and J ends lost 3 bases and 5 bases, in that order; junction bases with no gene match: 4. CDR1 and CDR2 (germline): LNHDA, SQIVND (reference sequence). For the CDR3, the DNA is TGTGCCAGTAGTATCTCCCTAGCGGGAGATACGCAGTATTTT. The encoded protein is CASSISLAGDTQYF.

The chain carries TRBV27 and TRBJ1-5; perhaps TRBD1 as D (6 bases). The CDR3 runs 15 residues. Trimming cost V 3 bases and J 6 bases, with 15 bases left between them. Per the germline V gene, CDR1 is MNHEY and CDR2 is SMNVEV (reference sequence). The chain's CDR3 is CASSFRGAGSQPQHF. CDR3 bases: TGTGCCAGCAGTTTTCGGGGGGCAGGCAGTCAGCCCCAGCATTTT.

CDR3 amino acids: CASSLTSTDTQYF. The CDR3 DNA reads as TGTGCCAGCAGCTTGACTAGCACAGATACGCAGTATTTT. The chain is built from TRBV5-6 and TRBJ2-3; no firm D call. The CDR3 spans 13 residues. V lost 1 base, J lost 0 bases, and 3 bases lay in between. Germline assignment: CDR1 SGHDT and CDR2 YYEEEE.

The V gene is TRBV6-1, the J gene TRBJ2-1; D is uncertain. Between the trimmed V and J ends, which lost 0 bases and 4 bases, there was a span of 13 bases. In germline, CDR1 is MNHNS, CDR2 SASEGT. This CDR3 is built from 16 residues. CDR3 residues: CASSEALGSRYNEQFF. Written as DNA, the CDR3 is TGTGCCAGCAGTGAAGCTTTAGGGTCCCGATACAATGAGCAGTTCTTC.

The V gene is TRBV13, the J gene TRBJ2-5, with D tentatively TRBD1 or TRBD2 (5 bases each). V was trimmed by 0 bases and J by 5 bases, leaving 7 bases between them. CDR3 length: 13 residues. Germline CDR1 is PRHDT and CDR2 is FYEKMQ (reference sequence). CDR3: CASSLGGDETQYF. The CDR3 region has the DNA TGTGCCAGCAGCTTAGGGGGGGACGAGACCCAGTACTTC.

The rearrangement links TRBV29-1 to TRBJ1-4; D ambiguous. The germline V gene has CDR1 SQVTM and CDR2 ANQGSEA. With 3 bases removed from V and 0 bases from J, the gap between germline ends came to 8 bases. The CDR3 is 14 residues long. This chain's CDR3 is CSVDEGATNEKLFF. The CDR3 nucleotides read TGCAGCGTTGACGAGGGAGCAACTAATGAAAAACTGTTTTTT.

The chain employs TRBV7-9 and TRBJ2-5; D gene unclear. The CDR3 spans 13 residues. V was trimmed by 1 base and J by 7 bases, leaving 10 bases between them. CDR1 is SEHNR and CDR2 is FQNEAQ in the germline V gene (reference sequence). For the CDR3, the DNA is TGTGCCAGCAGCTTAGGAACGGCAGGGACCCAGTACTTC. Translated, it gives CASSLGTAGTQYF.

This clone was counted only a few times. The DNA for the CDR3 is TGTGCCAGCTATACAGGGCTAGACAACACCGGGGAGCTGTTTTTT. Its protein is CASYTGLDNTGELFF. The chain couples TRBV5-4 to TRBJ2-2; TRBD1 is a possible D gene (6 bases). The ends were cut back, 7 bases at V and 2 bases at J, with 15 bases in the middle. This CDR3 comprises 15 residues. Germline CDR1 and CDR2: SGHNT and YYREEE (reference sequence).

This rearrangement joins TRBV20-1 to TRBJ2-7; D uncertain. The CDR3 runs to 11 residues. Germline CDR1 and CDR2: DFQATT and SNEGSKA (reference sequence). Trimming took 2 bases from V and 4 from J, leaving 6 bases between them. DNA of the CDR3: TGCAGTGCTAGAAAGTCTTACGAGCAGTACTTC. Protein product: CSARKSYEQYF.

The rearrangement uses TRBV28 and TRBJ1-2; D gene ambiguous. CDR1 is MDHEN, CDR2 SYDVKM, per germline. Trimming pared 7 bases from V and 6 bases from J, leaving 12 bases between. The CDR3 is made up of 12 amino acids. CDR3 amino acids: CASNGRDHGYTF. The CDR3 coding sequence is TGTGCCAGCAACGGCAGAGATCATGGCTACACCTTC.

The CDR3 reads CASRGGQGAYEQYF. In DNA form, the CDR3 reads TGTGCCAGCAGGGGGGGACAGGGAGCCTACGAGCAGTACTTC. This chain joins TRBV6-5 and TRBJ2-7; 9 bases agree with TRBD1. Germline V CDR1 and CDR2: MNHEY, SVGAGI. The CDR3 contains 14 residues. J gave up 2 bases and V 6 bases, and 5 bases lay outside the gene matches.

This chain uses TRBV5-1 with TRBJ2-5; no clear D gene. The germline V gene encodes CDR1 SGHRS and CDR2 YFSETQ. With 4 bases removed from V and 7 bases from J, the gap between germline ends came to 17 bases. The CDR3 contains 14 residues. The CDR3 here is CASSPQAGPATQYF. The CDR3 DNA is TGCGCCAGCAGCCCCCAAGCCGGGCCCGCGACCCAGTACTTC. Full variable domain (outside the CDR3, taken from reference TRBV5-1 and TRBJ2-5): KAGVTQTPRYLIKTRGQQVTLSCSPISGHRSVSWYQQTPGQGLQFLFEYFSETQRNKGNFPGRFSGRQFSNSRSEMNVSTLELGDSALYLCASSPQAGPATQYFGPGTRLLVL.

V usage is TRBV2 and J usage is TRBJ1-3, with D possibly TRBD1 on 6 matching bases. Trimming removed 3 bases at V and 0 bases at J, with 12 bases between. CDR1 is SNHLY and CDR2 is FYNNEI in the germline V gene. This CDR3 has 16 amino acids. This chain's CDR3 is CASSEQDSGSGNTIYF. The CDR3 coding sequence is TGTGCCAGCAGTGAGCAGGACAGTGGCTCTGGAAACACCATATATTTT.

The chain carries TRBV19 and TRBJ2-7; D may be TRBD1 or TRBD2 (5 bases each). V was trimmed by 5 bases and J by 6 bases, leaving 14 bases between them. The CDR3 totals 13 residues. Germline V gene sequence: CDR1 LNHDA, CDR2 SQIVND (reference sequence). The CDR3 DNA reads as TGTGCCAGTAGTGTCGGGACGGGGCGCGAGCAGTACTTC. Its translation is CASSVGTGREQYF.

V is TRBV28 and J is TRBJ2-3, with TRBD2 matching 12 bases. This CDR3 spans 13 amino acids. Germline CDR1 MDHEN, CDR2 SYDVKM. The CDR3 DNA reads as TGTGGGACTAGCGGGACCCTCACAGATACGCAGTATTTT. Encoded protein: CGTSGTLTDTQYF.

The count of this clone is one. This chain connects TRBV27 to TRBJ1-2; D not certain. CDR1 and CDR2 from the germline V gene are MNHEY and SMNVEV (reference sequence). Deletions cut 2 bases from V and 8 bases from J, with 12 bases between. This CDR3 is built from 13 residues. The CDR3 DNA is TGTGCCAGCAGTTTAGGTTCCGGCGTAGGCTACACCTTC. This codes for CASSLGSGVGYTF.

The chain joins TRBV5-1 to TRBJ2-5; 7 bases fit TRBD2. Germline CDR1 SGHRS, CDR2 YFSETQ. With 7 bases clipped from V and 5 bases from J, the junction kept 14 bases outside the gene matches. The CDR3 spans 15 residues. CDR3 amino acids: CASSRGDSKKETQYF. CDR3 DNA: TGCGCCAGCTCCCGGGGGGACTCGAAGAAGGAGACCCAGTACTTC.

This clone was recorded only once. V is TRBV4-1 and J is TRBJ2-3; 10 bases line up with TRBD1. Germline V CDR1 and CDR2: MGHRA, YSYEKL. The CDR3 has 14 amino acids. V lost 9 bases, J lost 5 bases, and 8 bases stayed unmatched. The CDR3 region has the DNA TGCGCCAGGGCCGGGACAGGGGTTAAAGATACGCAGTATTTT. Its translation: CARAGTGVKDTQYF.

V is TRBV5-1 and J is TRBJ2-7; D remains ambiguous. Germline V gene lookup returns CDR1 SGHRS and CDR2 YFSETQ. Trimming removed 0 bases at V and 6 bases at J, with 7 bases between. The CDR3 has 12 residues. The CDR3 nucleotides read TGCGCCAGCAGCTTGGACCTCGGCGAGCAGTACTTC. Residues: CASSLDLGEQYF.

The chain combines TRBV9 with TRBJ2-1; TRBD1 or TRBD2 may be the D gene (7 bases each). CDR3 size: 16 residues. Germline V gene data show CDR1 as SGDLS and CDR2 as YYNGEE. Between the trimmed V and J ends, which lost 6 bases and 9 bases, there was a span of 25 bases. The chain's CDR3 is CASTPPGGDYRGEQFF. The CDR3 DNA reads as TGTGCCAGCACCCCGCCGGGCGGGGACTACAGGGGTGAGCAGTTCTTC.

The chain links TRBV28 to TRBJ2-1; TRBD2 matches 8 bases. This CDR3 comprises 15 residues. V shed 7 bases and J 4 bases; nucleotides not matched to a gene: 9. Germline CDR1 MDHEN, CDR2 SYDVKM. CDR3 in DNA: TGTGCCAGCATGACGGGAGGGAAAAAATACAATGAGCAGTTCTTC. Residues: CASMTGGKKYNEQFF.

The V gene is TRBV7-2, the J gene TRBJ2-5; D remains ambiguous. With 5 bases removed from V and 2 bases from J, the gap between germline ends came to 3 bases. CDR1 SGHTA and CDR2 FQGNSA come from the germline V gene. There are 11 residues in the CDR3. CDR3 DNA sequence: TGTGCCAGCAGCCCGCAAGAGACCCAGTACTTC. This translates into CASSPQETQYF.

V usage is TRBV9 and J usage is TRBJ2-1, with 14 nucleotides matching TRBD2. The CDR3 sequence is 16 residues long. After removal of 2 bases from V and 6 bases from J, the junction contained 4 bases not matched to a gene. Germline CDR1 reads SGDLS; CDR2 reads YYNGEE. The CDR3 is CASSVGGTSGSNEQFF. As DNA, the CDR3 is TGTGCCAGCAGCGTCGGGGGGACTAGCGGGAGCAATGAGCAGTTCTTC. The full variable domain, in which reference TRBV9 and TRBJ2-1 provide the parts outside the CDR3, is DSGVTQTPKHLITATGQRVTLRCSPRSGDLSVYWYQQSLDQGLQFLIQYYNGEERAKGNILERFSAQQFPDLHSELNLSSLELGDSALYFCASSVGGTSGSNEQFFGPGTRLTVL.